The TCR beta chain described here comes from a study of response to subunit inactivated influenza vaccine. The study, taken as a whole, reports: The authors offered the suggestion that each seasonal influenza vaccination recruits few new T cells.

V dropped 5 bases and J dropped 4; count of bases not matched to a gene: 2. Germline V lookup: CDR1 SEHNR, CDR2 FQNEAQ (reference sequence). This CDR3 spans 13 amino acids. TCRdb analysed the RT-PCR reads with MiXCR anew, one entry per CDR3 protein. Here the sample spans 500,000 to 550,000 distinct CDR3 sequences, 7.6% being singletons. This clonotype was counted many times. Its antigen is still unknown. The material was PBMCs from blood, obtained roughly 24 months after vaccination. This sequence joins TRBV7-9 and TRBJ1-5; TRBD1 aligns across 7 bases. This TCR came from a man between 50 and 75 years old who received an inactivated influenza vaccine. This chain's CDR3 is CASSGQANQPQHF. The CDR3 region has the DNA TGTGCCAGCAGCGGACAGGCAAATCAGCCCCAGCATTTT. The variable domain in full, with the rest retrieved from reference TRBV7-9 and TRBJ1-5, is DTGVSQNPRHKITKRGQNVTFRCDPISEHNRLYWYRQTLGQGPEFLTYFQNEAQLEKSRLLSDRFSAERPKGSFSTLEIQRTEQGDSAMYLCASSGQANQPQHFGDGTRLSIL.